This passage covers 10 T cell receptor beta chains from one sample sequenced in a study of PD-L1 blockade in urothelial cancer. Sequencing was performed with immunoSEQ multiplex PCR; in TCRdb, only in-frame clones are kept and a portion is missing. The repertoire consists of 30,000 to 40,000 clones, with about nine tenths occurring once and the leading ten covering over 9%. Time point specified: pretreatment peripheral blood. The specimen comprised PBMCs, sampled around atezolizumab (anti-PD-L1) treatment. The receptor set was obtained from an older woman with urothelial cancer.

CDR3 nucleotide sequence: TGTGCCAGCTCACCCCGACTAGCCGCAAACACCGGGGAGCTGTTTTTT. Translating gives CASSPRLAANTGELFF. J is TRBJ2-2 and V is TRBV18, with TRBD2 matching over 7 bases. The germline gives CDR1 KGHSH, CDR2 LQKENI. This CDR3 spans 16 amino acids. The ends lost 3 bases at V and 2 bases at J; junction bases unmatched: 6.

The rearrangement links TRBV5-4 to TRBJ2-1; possible D gene TRBD1, 6 bases. CDR1 and CDR2 from the germline V gene are SGHNT and YYREEE (reference sequence). The CDR3 extends over 13 amino acids. Deletions cut 3 bases from V and 2 bases from J, with 6 bases between. The CDR3 DNA reads TGTGCCAGCAGCTGGGACACCTACAATGAGCAGTTCTTC. Translated: CASSWDTYNEQFF.

The rearrangement uses TRBV5-8 and TRBJ2-5; TRBD1 matches 9 bases. Trimming took 3 bases from V and 6 from J; bases not matched to a gene: 6. Germline values: CDR1 SGHTS, CDR2 YDEGEE. The CDR3 totals 14 residues. The CDR3 loop is CASSSGTGLQTQYF. CDR3 sequence (DNA): TGTGCCAGCAGCTCCGGGACAGGGTTGCAGACCCAGTACTTC.

The chain has TRBV27 and TRBJ2-1, with 7 positions matching TRBD2. J lost 4 bases, V lost 2 bases, and 2 bases had no gene match. CDR3 length equals 14 residues. The V gene's germline CDR1 is MNHEY and CDR2 SMNVEV (reference sequence). CDR3 sequence (DNA): TGTGCCAGCAGTTTAAACGGGGGGTACAATGAGCAGTTCTTC. Residues: CASSLNGGYNEQFF.

V is TRBV19 and J is TRBJ1-5, with D maybe TRBD1 (6 bases). V was trimmed by 2 bases and J by 5 bases, leaving 16 bases between them. Germline V gives CDR1 LNHDA, CDR2 SQIVND (reference sequence). The CDR3 has 16 amino acids. The CDR3 region has the DNA TGTGCCAGTAGTATACTCCCATGGGCAGGGGATCAGCCCCAGCATTTT. Its translation is CASSILPWAGDQPQHF. Drawing the rest from reference TRBV19 and TRBJ1-5, the complete variable domain is DGGITQSPKYLFRKEGQNVTLSCEQNLNHDAMYWYRQDPGQGLRLIYYSQIVNDFQKGDIAEGYSVSREKKESFPLTVTSAQKNPTAFYLCASSILPWAGDQPQHFGDGTRLSIL.

The chain uses TRBV11-2 and TRBJ2-3; the match to TRBD2 covers 13 bases. Trimming took 2 bases from V and 3 from J; bases not matched to a gene: 8. CDR3 length equals 18 residues. CDR1 and CDR2 (germline): SGHAT, FQNNGV. CDR3 DNA: TGTGCCAGCAGCTTAATACTAGCGGGAGGGCCCGGGACAGATACGCAGTATTTT. Translated: CASSLILAGGPGTDTQYF.

CDR3 nucleotides: TGTGCCAGCAGCCAAGAAACTAGCGTATACAATGAGCAGTTCTTC. Protein product: CASSQETSVYNEQFF. J is TRBJ2-1 and V is TRBV4-2; TRBD2 matches at 7 bases. J was trimmed by 4 bases and V by 0 bases; bases with no gene match: 3. The length of the CDR3 is 15 residues. Germline V CDR1 and CDR2: LGHNA, YNFKEQ.

The chain carries TRBV13 and TRBJ1-2; TRBD1 aligns across 10 bases. CDR1 and CDR2 from the germline V gene are PRHDT and FYEKMQ (reference sequence). The ends lost 4 bases at V and 7 bases at J; junction bases unmatched: 6. The CDR3 is 14 residues long. The CDR3 protein is CASSSQTGGGGYTF. CDR3 in DNA: TGTGCCAGCAGCTCACAGACAGGGGGCGGTGGCTACACCTTC.

Note on this clone: Other DNA sequences in the sample encode the same CDR3. The J gene is TRBJ1-2, the V gene TRBV2; TRBD1 matches 7 bases. Trimming removed 2 bases from V and 5 bases from J; junction bases left unmatched: 2. Germline V CDR1 and CDR2: SNHLY, FYNNEI. This CDR3 has 13 residues. In DNA form, the CDR3 reads TGTGCCAGCAGTGAATACAGGGGATATGGCTACACCTTC. It encodes CASSEYRGYGYTF.

The chain is built from TRBV5-5 and TRBJ1-1; D gene uncertain. The CDR3 has 16 residues. V gave up 1 base and J gave up 3 bases, with 16 bases separating them. CDR1 is SGHKS, CDR2 YYEKEE, per germline (reference sequence). The CDR3 protein is CASSLSDPRGYTEAFF. CDR3 DNA sequence: TGTGCCAGCAGCTTGTCCGACCCTAGAGGCTACACTGAAGCTTTCTTT.